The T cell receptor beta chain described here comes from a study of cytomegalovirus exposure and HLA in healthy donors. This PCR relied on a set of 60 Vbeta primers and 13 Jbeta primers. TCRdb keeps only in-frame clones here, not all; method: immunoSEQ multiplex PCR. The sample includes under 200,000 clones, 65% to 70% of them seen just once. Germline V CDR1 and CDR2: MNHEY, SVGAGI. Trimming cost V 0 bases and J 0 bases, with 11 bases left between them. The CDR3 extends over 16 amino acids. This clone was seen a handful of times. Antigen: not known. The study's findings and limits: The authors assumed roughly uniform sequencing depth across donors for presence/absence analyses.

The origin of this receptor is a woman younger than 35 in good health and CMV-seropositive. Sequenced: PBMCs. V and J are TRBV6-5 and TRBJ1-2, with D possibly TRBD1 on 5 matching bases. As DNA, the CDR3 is TGTGCCAGCAGTTACTCCGGGACGGGGGCTAACTATGGCTACACCTTC. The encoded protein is CASSYSGTGANYGYTF.